Listed here is a single TCR beta chain. Profiling relied on immunoSEQ multiplex PCR, and the TCRdb table lists in-frame clones only, not all of them. In the table there are over 40,000 clones, about 95% of which are singletons. The source of the sample is a study of T cells in tuberculosis. Germline V gives CDR1 ENHRY, CDR2 SYGVKD. This CDR3 has 16 residues. V was clipped by 7 bases and J by 3 bases, with 16 bases between them. Material for sequencing was PBMCs. The chain employs TRBV10-3 and TRBJ2-6, with a tentative D call TRBD1 (5 bases). This receptor was obtained from a donor aged 5-35 years with latent tuberculosis or without tuberculosis infection. Here the CDR3 reads CAIIGVTSDGANVLTF. CDR3 bases: TGTGCCATCATAGGGGTGACCTCCGATGGGGCCAACGTCCTGACTTTC.